Below are 21 T cell receptor beta chains sequenced from a single sample in a study of beta chain features in type 1 diabetes. All of the isolated RNA was reverse transcribed, so expressed TCRB transcripts were sequenced. Method: immunoSEQ multiplex PCR; TCRdb's copy keeps in-frame clones and lacks some. The sample includes over 150,000 clones, just over 8% of them seen just once. These receptors are not linked to any known antigen. Study results and limitations: TCRB CDR3s were moderately but significantly shorter in Type 1 diabetes patients in all four CD4+ subsets.

The sequenced sample was central memory CD4+ T cells from blood. The receptors here all came from a woman between 18 and 29 years old with type 1 diabetes.

This clone was detected a few times. The chain employs TRBV7-2 and TRBJ1-1; 11 bases are a match to TRBD1. Germline V CDR1 and CDR2: SGHTA, FQGNSA. Germline trimming cut 5 bases from V and 6 bases from J; bases unmatched to any gene: 11. The CDR3 sequence is 16 residues long. The CDR3 DNA reads TGTGCCAGCAGCCAGGACAGGGGGCTTGAGAGATCTGAAGCTTTCTTT. This sequence encodes CASSQDRGLERSEAFF.

The chain combines TRBV4-3 with TRBJ1-2; 9 bases are shared with TRBD1. CDR3 size: 14 residues. Germline CDR1 is LGHNA and CDR2 is YSLEER. V lost 1 base and J lost 7; bases outside the gene matches: 4. CDR3 sequence: CASSQVPDRGGYTF. DNA for the CDR3: TGCGCCAGCAGCCAAGTTCCGGACAGGGGTGGCTACACCTTC.

This clone was detected only a few times. The rearrangement links TRBV2 to TRBJ1-6; TRBD1 aligns across 9 bases. The junction had 3 bases not matched to a gene; V was cut back by 4 bases and J by 8 bases. This CDR3 region has 14 residues. CDR1 is SNHLY, CDR2 FYNNEI, per germline. The DNA for the CDR3 is TGTGCCAGCAGTGGGACAGGGGTTCATTCACCCCTCCACTTT. Translated: CASSGTGVHSPLHF.

This clone came up a few times. The V call is TRBV5-4, the J call TRBJ2-7; maybe TRBD1 (6 bases). Trimming left V 0 bases short and J 2 bases short, with 15 bases between. Germline V gene lookup returns CDR1 SGHNT and CDR2 YYREEE (reference sequence). CDR3 size: 16 residues. The CDR3 loop is CASSLDLSGDTYEQYF. The CDR3, as DNA: TGTGCCAGCAGCTTGGATCTTTCAGGGGATACCTACGAGCAGTACTTC.

The rearrangement links TRBV4-1 to TRBJ2-1; D is perhaps TRBD1 (6 bases). Deletions cut 4 bases from V and 9 bases from J, with 13 bases between. The CDR3 is 13 amino acids. Germline assignment: CDR1 MGHRA and CDR2 YSYEKL. CDR3 loop: CASSLPGVGEQFF. The CDR3 DNA reads as TGCGCCAGCAGCCTTCCAGGGGTAGGTGAGCAGTTCTTC.

V gene TRBV29-1 combines with J gene TRBJ2-7; 9 positions match TRBD1. This CDR3 is 16 amino acids long. Trimming took 6 bases from V and 2 from J; bases not matched to a gene: 14. The V gene's germline CDR1 is SQVTM and CDR2 ANQGSEA. The CDR3 DNA is TGCAGCGTGGGGTGGGGACAGGGCTACCGGACCTACGAGCAGTACTTC. This codes for CSVGWGQGYRTYEQYF.

In its sample, this clone was seen a few times. The chain joins TRBV25-1 to TRBJ1-4; D uncertain. This CDR3 has 14 residues. The germline V and J ends were trimmed by 1 base and 4 bases, with 7 bases remaining between them. The germline gives CDR1 MGHDK, CDR2 SYGVNS. For the CDR3, the DNA is TGTGCCAGCAGTGAATCGGACTATAATGAAAAACTGTTTTTT. Its protein product is CASSESDYNEKLFF.

The sample holds a few counts of this clone. The chain carries TRBV19 and TRBJ1-1; D might be TRBD1 (6 bases). There are 15 residues in the CDR3. Germline CDR1 LNHDA, CDR2 SQIVND (reference sequence). V dropped 1 base and J dropped 1 base, with 10 bases sitting between them. In DNA form, the CDR3 reads TGTGCCAGTAGTATAGGGCGGACAGCGAACACTGAAGCTTTCTTT. It is translated as CASSIGRTANTEAFF.

The chain employs TRBV6-4 and TRBJ2-1; D is unresolved. V was trimmed by 6 bases and J by 5 bases, leaving 14 bases between them. The CDR3 runs 14 residues. Germline assignment: CDR1 MRHNA and CDR2 SNTAGT. Written as DNA, the CDR3 is TGTGCCAGCAGACCAGGTCCCACCCACAATGAGCAGTTCTTC. As protein: CASRPGPTHNEQFF.

The gene calls are TRBV7-9 and TRBJ2-7; D not resolved. This CDR3 comprises 12 residues. Germline V gene data show CDR1 as SEHNR and CDR2 as FQNEAQ (reference sequence). V was pared by 5 bases and J by 5 bases, with 10 bases between. The CDR3 sequence: CASSTLSHEQYF. CDR3 coding DNA: TGTGCCAGCAGCACTCTTTCCCACGAGCAGTACTTC.

The sample holds a few counts of this clone. The chain uses TRBV10-3 and TRBJ2-1; 9 bases match TRBD2. Germline V lookup: CDR1 ENHRY, CDR2 SYGVKD. CDR3 length: 15 residues. After removal of 6 bases from V and 4 bases from J, the junction contained 7 bases not matched to a gene. In DNA, the CDR3 is TGTGCCATCAGCCTGAGCGGGGGGATTTACAATGAGCAGTTCTTC. It codes for CAISLSGGIYNEQFF.

This clone was counted between two and nine times. This chain links TRBV7-2 with TRBJ2-7; 9 nucleotides align to TRBD1. Unmatched junction bases numbered 12, after V lost 5 bases and J lost 7 bases. Germline V gene lookup returns CDR1 SGHTA and CDR2 FQGNSA. The CDR3 has 15 residues. This CDR3 is CASSPWLGQGSEQYF. As DNA, the CDR3 is TGTGCCAGCAGCCCCTGGCTGGGACAGGGCTCTGAGCAGTACTTC.

This clone was recorded many times. The V gene is TRBV28, the J gene TRBJ2-1; D is unresolved. Trimming pared 7 bases from V and 7 bases from J, leaving 14 bases between. In germline, CDR1 is MDHEN, CDR2 SYDVKM. There are 13 residues in the CDR3. The CDR3 loop is CASTVRRSNEQFF. CDR3 sequence (DNA): TGTGCCAGCACCGTACGGAGAAGTAATGAGCAGTTCTTC.

This clone was found many times. CDR3 in amino acids: CASSFTSGILNEQFF. CDR3 DNA sequence: TGTGCCAGCAGTTTCACTAGCGGGATCCTCAATGAGCAGTTCTTC. This chain links TRBV27 with TRBJ2-1, with 10 nucleotides matching TRBD2. Losses at the gene ends were 3 bases for V and 6 bases for J; bases not matched to a gene: 5. This CDR3 is 15 amino acids long. Germline-derived CDR1 and CDR2 are MNHEY and SMNVEV (reference sequence).

The J gene is TRBJ2-5, the V gene TRBV5-4, with 9 bases identical to TRBD1. This CDR3 has 14 amino acids. Trimming at V came to 4 bases and at J to 4 bases, leaving 5 bases not matched to a gene. Germline lookup yields CDR1 SGHNT and CDR2 YYREEE (reference sequence). CDR3: CASSQQGAAETQYF. The CDR3 coding sequence is TGTGCCAGCAGCCAACAGGGGGCGGCAGAGACCCAGTACTTC.

This clone was counted a few times. This chain uses TRBV18 with TRBJ2-5, with D tentatively TRBD1 (5 bases). The ends were cut back, 0 bases at V and 2 bases at J, with 7 bases in the middle. The germline gives CDR1 KGHSH, CDR2 LQKENI. This CDR3 has 14 residues. CDR3 region: CASSPPGAQETQYF. CDR3 bases: TGTGCCAGCTCACCACCTGGGGCGCAAGAGACCCAGTACTTC.

To note about this clone: The junction departs from the called germline gene at one end, perhaps through a read error. The J gene is TRBJ2-1, the V gene TRBV4-1; 7 positions match TRBD1. This CDR3 has 11 amino acids. CDR1 and CDR2 from the germline V gene are MGHRA and YSYEKL. The CDR3 nucleotides read TGTGCCAGCAGCCAAGACAGGGTACAGTTCTTC. This encodes CASSQDRVQFF.

Only a few counts were recorded for this clone. V and J are TRBV29-1 and TRBJ2-5, with TRBD2 matching over 8 bases. J gave up 2 bases and V 8 bases, and 4 bases lay outside the gene matches. Germline V lookup: CDR1 SQVTM, CDR2 ANQGSEA. CDR3 size: 12 residues. CDR3 nucleotides: TGCAGCTATGGACTAGCTCAAGAGACCCAGTACTTC. Translating it yields CSYGLAQETQYF.

This clone was counted between two and nine times. The rearrangement links TRBV27 to TRBJ2-1, with D uncertain. Trimming removed 3 bases at V and 0 bases at J, with 9 bases between. Germline V lookup: CDR1 MNHEY, CDR2 SMNVEV (reference sequence). CDR3 length: 15 amino acids. CDR3 DNA sequence: TGTGCCAGCAGTTTCACAGTTAGCTCCTACAATGAGCAGTTCTTC. Translating it yields CASSFTVSSYNEQFF.

The J gene is TRBJ2-4, the V gene TRBV18; 8 bases line up with TRBD1. This CDR3 has 14 amino acids. Germline assignment: CDR1 KGHSH and CDR2 LQKENI. The V gene end was trimmed by 3 bases and the J gene end by 12 bases; junction bases not matched to a gene: 10. The CDR3 is CASSPKGQGTGQYF. The DNA for the CDR3 is TGTGCCAGCTCACCGAAAGGACAGGGAACGGGTCAGTACTTC.

In its sample, this clone was seen a few times. The rearrangement uses TRBV27 and TRBJ2-7; the match to TRBD2 covers 10 bases. The CDR3 loop spans 14 amino acids. Germline assignment: CDR1 MNHEY and CDR2 SMNVEV (reference sequence). J gave up 6 bases and V 5 bases, and 7 bases lay outside the gene matches. The DNA for the CDR3 is TGTGCCAGCAGTCCAAGCGGGAGGGCCAGCGAGCAGTACTTC. It yields the protein CASSPSGRASEQYF.